The 11 T cell receptor beta chains below were found in one sample sequenced in a study of CD8+ T cells in alopecia areata. Following RNA extraction, reverse transcription yielded cDNA that acted as the sequencing template. Assay: immunoSEQ multiplex PCR; the TCRdb copy retains only in-frame clones and omits some. This sample has around 200,000 clones; 50% to 65% occur once, and the top ten carry 9.5% to 14%. Treatment: oral pan-JAK inhibitor, 5-10 mg twice daily. The material sequenced was CD8+ T cells sorted from blood, taken at week 24, from a patient treated with tofacitinib. These receptor sequences come from a human donor with alopecia areata.

The genes are TRBV30 and TRBJ2-3; D uncertain. This CDR3 is 14 amino acids long. Germline V gives CDR1 GTSNPN, CDR2 SVGIG (reference sequence). Trimming left V 1 base short and J 5 bases short, with 13 bases between. CDR3 amino acids: CAWSGWDLGDTQYF. CDR3 DNA sequence: TGTGCCTGGAGTGGATGGGATTTGGGAGATACGCAGTATTTT.

Here the CDR3 reads CAWMGDEKLFF. In nucleotides, the CDR3 is TGTGCCTGGATGGGGGATGAAAAACTGTTTTTT. The chain joins TRBV30 to TRBJ1-4, with D possibly being TRBD1 (5 bases). Germline V CDR1 and CDR2: GTSNPN, SVGIG (reference sequence). This CDR3 spans 11 amino acids. The V end was cut by 4 bases, the J end by 6 bases, with 6 bases between.

This chain joins TRBV27 and TRBJ1-2; no definite D call. The CDR3 spans 13 residues. In germline, CDR1 is MNHEY, CDR2 SMNVEV (reference sequence). V lost 3 bases to trimming and J lost 4 bases, with 9 bases between them. The CDR3 loop is CASSFGVGYGYTF. CDR3 nucleotide sequence: TGTGCCAGCAGTTTTGGGGTTGGCTATGGCTACACCTTC.

J is TRBJ2-7 and V is TRBV5-1, with a tentative D call TRBD1 (5 bases). Trimming cost V 3 bases and J 2 bases, with 24 bases left between them. CDR1 is SGHRS and CDR2 is YFSETQ in the germline V gene. The CDR3 totals 18 residues. CDR3 nucleotide sequence: TGCGCCAGCAGCTACAGGCTTCCGACAGAATCACCACCCTACGAGCAGTACTTC. Protein sequence: CASSYRLPTESPPYEQYF. Together with reference TRBV5-1 and TRBJ2-7, the CDR3 gives the full variable domain: KAGVTQTPRYLIKTRGQQVTLSCSPISGHRSVSWYQQTPGQGLQFLFEYFSETQRNKGNFPGRFSGRQFSNSRSEMNVSTLELGDSALYLCASSYRLPTESPPYEQYFGPGTRLTVT.

This clone was counted between two and nine times. This chain joins TRBV5-6 and TRBJ2-1; 9 bases agree with TRBD2. Germline V gives CDR1 SGHDT, CDR2 YYEEEE. V shed 4 bases and J 6 bases; nucleotides not matched to a gene: 14. The CDR3 spans 17 residues. The CDR3 loop is CASSLKPLGTSRNEQFF. The CDR3 DNA sequence: TGTGCCAGCAGCCTAAAACCATTGGGGACTAGCCGCAATGAGCAGTTCTTC.

The rearrangement links TRBV13 to TRBJ1-1; D gene uncertain. The CDR3 is 13 amino acids. Germline CDR1 PRHDT, CDR2 FYEKMQ (reference sequence). Between the trimmed V and J ends, which lost 1 base and 2 bases, there was a span of 5 bases. The DNA of the CDR3 is TGTGCCAGCAGCTTAGACCTTAACACTGAAGCTTTCTTT. Residues: CASSLDLNTEAFF. The entire variable domain, with the rest obtained from reference TRBV13 and TRBJ1-1, is as follows: AAGVIQSPRHLIKEKRETATLKCYPIPRHDTVYWYQQGPGQDPQFLISFYEKMQSDKGSIPDRFSAQQFSDYHSELNMSSLELGDSALYFCASSLDLNTEAFFGQGTRLTVV.

For the CDR3, the DNA is TGCGCCAGCAGCTGGGGGGTTGGTACCGGGGAGCTGTTTTTT. It specifies CASSWGVGTGELFF. This chain joins TRBV4-1 and TRBJ2-2; D perhaps matches TRBD2 (6 bases). V shed 5 bases and J shed 5 bases, with 12 bases lying between them. The CDR3 contains 14 residues. CDR1 and CDR2 from the germline V gene are MGHRA and YSYEKL.

V gene TRBV29-1 combines with J gene TRBJ1-2; 9 positions agree with TRBD1. Germline trimming cut 6 bases from V and 2 bases from J; bases unmatched to any gene: 4. Germline V lookup: CDR1 SQVTM, CDR2 ANQGSEA. CDR3 size: 13 residues. The CDR3 region has the DNA TGCAGCGTCCCGGACAGGGGAAACTATGGCTACACCTTC. It encodes CSVPDRGNYGYTF.

V usage is TRBV4-3 and J usage is TRBJ1-1, with 8 bases fitting TRBD1. The CDR3 spans 15 residues. The trim removed 4 bases at V and 3 bases at J, leaving 7 bases unmatched. Per germline, CDR1 LGHNA and CDR2 YSLEER. CDR3 bases: TGCGCCAGCAGCCGAGTACAGGGGGGAGACACTGAAGCTTTCTTT. Its translation is CASSRVQGGDTEAFF.

The V gene is TRBV4-3, the J gene TRBJ2-1, with 10 positions matching TRBD2. There are 16 residues in the CDR3. Germline CDR1 reads LGHNA; CDR2 reads YSLEER. J was trimmed by 6 bases and V by 0 bases; bases with no gene match: 5. The CDR3 sequence is CASSQEASGGLNEQFF. CDR3 DNA sequence: TGCGCCAGCAGCCAAGAAGCTAGCGGGGGACTCAATGAGCAGTTCTTC.

A note on this clone: An end of the junction does not agree with germline; a read error may underlie this. In DNA, the CDR3 is TGCAGTGCTAGAATTGGCCCAATAACCTTTTTT. Translating it yields CSARIGPITFF. This sequence joins TRBV20-1 and TRBJ1-6; D is unresolved. The CDR3 consists of 11 residues. The germline V gene encodes CDR1 DFQATT and CDR2 SNEGSKA (reference sequence).